One and the same sample provided the 25 T cell receptor beta chains below, sequenced in a study of lymphopenia after photon versus proton radiotherapy. Some clones are missing from TCRdb's copy, which holds only in-frame ones; the method was immunoSEQ multiplex PCR. The profile shows around 160,000 clones, approximately 91% of them singletons. The input for sequencing was peripheral blood, taken from a patient treated with photon-based radiotherapy. Receptors were obtained from a man aged 50 or older with gastric cancer.

The chain has TRBV18 and TRBJ2-7; D assignment may be TRBD1 or TRBD2 (5 bases each). In germline, CDR1 is KGHSH, CDR2 LQKENI. The CDR3 extends over 15 amino acids. Trimming shortened V by 1 base and J by 0 bases, and 10 bases separated the two germline ends. CDR3 sequence reads: CASSPHGGGSYEQYF. The CDR3, as DNA: TGTGCCAGCTCACCACATGGGGGTGGCTCCTACGAGCAGTACTTC.

The genes are TRBV4-1 and TRBJ2-5; D perhaps matches TRBD2 (6 bases). The length of the CDR3 is 14 residues. Trimming left V 0 bases short and J 5 bases short, with 10 bases between. CDR1 and CDR2 from the germline V gene are MGHRA and YSYEKL. The CDR3 sequence is CASSQETGVETQYF. The CDR3 DNA follows: TGCGCCAGCAGCCAAGAGACGGGAGTGGAGACCCAGTACTTC.

The chain combines TRBV5-1 with TRBJ2-1, with 10 bases lining up with TRBD2. V was pared by 2 bases and J by 6 bases, with 5 bases of the junction left unmatched. The CDR3 has 15 residues. Per germline, CDR1 SGHRS and CDR2 YFSETQ. CDR3 bases: TGCGCCAGCAGCTTATTAGCGGGAGGTCCCAATGAGCAGTTCTTC. This translates into CASSLLAGGPNEQFF.

J is TRBJ1-1 and V is TRBV5-1; D is unresolved. Trimming pared 4 bases from V and 1 base from J, leaving 14 bases between. CDR3 length: 15 amino acids. The germline gives CDR1 SGHRS, CDR2 YFSETQ. Written as DNA, the CDR3 is TGCGCCAGCAGCGTCTGGATTAAGTCGAACACTGAAGCTTTCTTT. Encoded protein: CASSVWIKSNTEAFF.

The count of this clone is one. This chain joins TRBV5-6 and TRBJ2-1, with D possibly matching TRBD1 (5 bases). The CDR3 contains 12 residues. The ends were cut back, 2 bases at V and 7 bases at J, with 7 bases in the middle. In germline, CDR1 is SGHDT, CDR2 YYEEEE. The CDR3 DNA is TGTGCCAGCAGCTTCGCAGGGAATGAGCAGTTCTTC. This translates into CASSFAGNEQFF. Variable domain in full (rest from reference TRBV5-6 and TRBJ2-1): DAGVTQSPTHLIKTRGQQVTLRCSPKSGHDTVSWYQQALGQGPQFIFQYYEEEERQRGNFPDRFSGHQFPNYSSELNVNALLLGDSALYLCASSFAGNEQFFGPGTRLTVL.

This clone occurred once. V and J are TRBV6-1 and TRBJ2-3, with 7 bases matching TRBD2. The CDR3 runs to 16 residues. Trimming cost V 3 bases and J 4 bases; bases outside gene matches: 10. The germline V gene encodes CDR1 MNHNS and CDR2 SASEGT. This CDR3 is CASSEGKRGGADTQYF. CDR3 sequence (DNA): TGTGCCAGCAGTGAGGGGAAGCGGGGTGGGGCAGATACGCAGTATTTT.

The V gene is TRBV30, the J gene TRBJ2-1, with TRBD2 matching over 7 bases. Per the germline V gene, CDR1 is GTSNPN and CDR2 is SVGIG (reference sequence). The CDR3 runs to 14 residues. V gave up 1 base and J gave up 2 bases; unmatched junction bases: 2. CDR3 protein: CAWSGLAAYNEQFF. Here the CDR3 DNA reads TGTGCCTGGAGTGGTCTAGCGGCCTACAATGAGCAGTTCTTC.

A single count supports this clone. The sample carries other DNA sequences with the same CDR3. The chain combines TRBV7-2 with TRBJ2-1; D not certain. The germline CDR1 and CDR2 sequences are SGHTA and FQGNSA. V was pared by 3 bases and J by 0 bases, with 3 bases between. The CDR3 has 13 amino acids. The CDR3: CASSLSSYNEQFF. Written as DNA, the CDR3 is TGTGCCAGCAGCTTGAGCTCCTACAATGAGCAGTTCTTC.

This chain links TRBV5-5 with TRBJ2-1; D is perhaps TRBD2 (5 bases). The CDR3 loop spans 15 amino acids. Trimming shortened V by 2 bases and J by 0 bases, and 9 bases separated the two germline ends. Germline CDR1 SGHKS, CDR2 YYEKEE (reference sequence). CDR3 bases: TGTGCCAGCAGCTTCGGGGTCGGCTCCTACAATGAGCAGTTCTTC. It translates to CASSFGVGSYNEQFF.

V gene TRBV4-3 combines with J gene TRBJ2-3; tentatively, D is TRBD2 (5 bases). CDR3 length: 13 residues. Germline V gene lookup returns CDR1 LGHNA and CDR2 YSLEER. The germline V and J ends were trimmed by 0 bases and 4 bases, with 5 bases remaining between them. The CDR3 protein is CASSQEGADTQYF. The DNA of the CDR3 is TGCGCCAGCAGCCAAGAGGGAGCAGATACGCAGTATTTT.

The CDR3 DNA is TGCAGCGTTGTTTCCGGGACTCTCTATGGCTACACCTTC. Encoded protein: CSVVSGTLYGYTF. The rearrangement links TRBV29-1 to TRBJ1-2; tentative D call: TRBD1 (5 bases). The germline V gene encodes CDR1 SQVTM and CDR2 ANQGSEA. The CDR3 contains 13 residues. The V gene lost 4 bases and the J gene lost 4 bases, with 13 bases spanning the gap.

The chain couples TRBV28 to TRBJ1-1, with 10 bases identical to TRBD1. Germline-derived CDR1 and CDR2 are MDHEN and SYDVKM. V shed 5 bases, J shed 4 bases, and the junction held 10 bases outside the gene matches. This CDR3 region has 16 residues. CDR3 nucleotides: TGTGCCAGCAGTCCGACGACAGGGGGCGGGGGCACTGAAGCTTTCTTT. This gives the protein CASSPTTGGGGTEAFF.

This rearrangement joins TRBV7-9 to TRBJ2-5, with D uncertain. The V gene's germline CDR1 is SEHNR and CDR2 FQNEAQ (reference sequence). The CDR3 has 13 amino acids. V lost 2 bases and J 5 bases, leaving 9 bases between the germline ends. The CDR3 sequence is CASSLLVLETQYF. CDR3 nucleotides: TGTGCCAGCAGCTTATTGGTCCTCGAGACCCAGTACTTC.

The V gene is TRBV21-1, the J gene TRBJ1-2; whether TRBD1, the table's D call, matches the DNA was not checked. TRBV21-1 is a pseudogene segment. The CDR3 has 16 amino acids. The CDR3 here is CASSSLDRGKNYGYTF. The CDR3 nucleotides are TGTGCCAGCAGCAGCCTTGACAGGGGGAAAAACTATGGCTACACCTTC.

The J gene is TRBJ2-7, the V gene TRBV10-1; tentatively, D is TRBD1 (6 bases). The V gene lost 2 bases and the J gene lost 4 bases, with 15 bases spanning the gap. The CDR3 length is 15 residues. Germline CDR1 and CDR2: WNHNN and SYGVQD (reference sequence). For the CDR3, the DNA is TGCGCCAGCAGTGAGGCCGCCGGACAGCGTTACGAGCAGTACTTC. Translated: CASSEAAGQRYEQYF.

This chain links TRBV11-2 with TRBJ2-7, with D maybe TRBD2 (6 bases). The CDR3 is 11 residues long. V lost 3 bases, J lost 9 bases, and 9 bases lay in between. Germline CDR1 is SGHAT and CDR2 is FQNNGV. The CDR3 sequence is CASSFRLGQYF. The CDR3 DNA reads TGTGCCAGCAGCTTCCGACTAGGGCAGTACTTC.

V gene TRBV6-1 combines with J gene TRBJ1-1; TRBD1 is a possible D gene (5 bases). V was trimmed by 2 bases and J by 9 bases, leaving 19 bases between them. The length of the CDR3 is 15 residues. Germline V gene sequence: CDR1 MNHNS, CDR2 SASEGT. The CDR3 sequence: CASSEQRLGVPQAFF. The CDR3 coding sequence is TGTGCCAGCAGTGAACAAAGATTAGGGGTCCCTCAAGCTTTCTTT.

DNA of the CDR3: TGTGCCAGCAGCTTAATCCCAGGGAGTAGCTATGGCTACACCTTC. Amino acids: CASSLIPGSSYGYTF. The J gene is TRBJ1-2, the V gene TRBV11-2; D may be TRBD1 (5 bases). Trimming removed 2 bases from V and 4 bases from J, with 14 bases in between. Germline values: CDR1 SGHAT, CDR2 FQNNGV. This CDR3 has 15 amino acids.

The chain recombines TRBV5-8 with TRBJ1-1; TRBD1 aligns across 9 bases. The CDR3 sequence is 16 residues long. Germline CDR1 and CDR2: SGHTS and YDEGEE. With 1 base clipped from V and 4 bases from J, the junction kept 8 bases outside the gene matches. The CDR3 loop reads CASSLSLGTGSTEAFF. Here the CDR3 DNA reads TGTGCCAGCAGCTTGTCGCTAGGGACAGGGAGCACTGAAGCTTTCTTT.

The chain employs TRBV4-1 and TRBJ1-4; TRBD1 agrees at 9 bases. V dropped 0 bases and J dropped 7; count of bases not matched to a gene: 9. Germline V gene sequence: CDR1 MGHRA, CDR2 YSYEKL. The CDR3 totals 17 residues. The CDR3 DNA reads TGCGCCAGCAGCCAAGACCCCCCGGGACAGGGAACTGAAAAACTGTTTTTT. Translated: CASSQDPPGQGTEKLFF.

A single count supports this clone. The genes are TRBV11-2 and TRBJ1-1; D unclear. Trimming shortened V by 3 bases and J by 0 bases, and 8 bases separated the two germline ends. The germline CDR1 and CDR2 sequences are SGHAT and FQNNGV. The CDR3 length is 14 residues. CDR3 amino acids: CASSFGTLNTEAFF. The CDR3 DNA reads as TGTGCCAGCAGCTTTGGCACCCTGAACACTGAAGCTTTCTTT.

The chain uses TRBV6-4 and TRBJ2-2; no reliable D call. V lost 4 bases and J 1 base, leaving 10 bases between the germline ends. The CDR3 sequence is 15 residues long. CDR1 is MRHNA and CDR2 is SNTAGT in the germline V gene. CDR3 sequence: CASSAVGGNTGELFF. The CDR3 bases are TGTGCCAGCAGTGCGGTTGGCGGGAACACCGGGGAGCTGTTTTTT.

The rearrangement joins TRBV6-1 to TRBJ1-2; D not resolved. The CDR3 loop spans 13 amino acids. Germline V gene sequence: CDR1 MNHNS, CDR2 SASEGT. Trimming took 3 bases from V and 8 from J, leaving 13 bases between them. CDR3 sequence: CASSDIGIPGYTF. In nucleotides, the CDR3 is TGTGCCAGCAGTGATATAGGGATTCCGGGCTACACCTTC.

V gene TRBV19 combines with J gene TRBJ2-1; 11 bases are a match to TRBD2. Germline V gives CDR1 LNHDA, CDR2 SQIVND (reference sequence). This CDR3 has 15 amino acids. J lost 4 bases, V lost 4 bases, and 3 bases had no gene match. The CDR3 sequence: CASSTRLAGYNEQFF. The CDR3 nucleotides are TGTGCCAGTAGTACCAGACTAGCGGGGTACAATGAGCAGTTCTTC.

The chain links TRBV18 to TRBJ2-3; no reliable D call. Trimming shortened V by 6 bases and J by 5 bases, and 6 bases separated the two germline ends. CDR3 length equals 11 residues. The germline V gene has CDR1 KGHSH and CDR2 LQKENI. DNA of the CDR3: TGTGCCAGCTCCAAACTAGATACGCAGTATTTT. Protein product: CASSKLDTQYF. The full variable domain, in which reference TRBV18 and TRBJ2-3 provide the parts outside the CDR3, is NAGVMQNPRHLVRRRGQEARLRCSPMKGHSHVYWYRQLPEEGLKFMVYLQKENIIDESGMPKERFSAEFPKEGPSILRIQQVVRGDSAAYFCASSKLDTQYFGPGTRLTVL.